Detailed here is one T cell receptor beta chain. TCRdb re-derived calls from the 5' RACE reads in MiXCR, one entry per CDR3 protein. The sample carries about 95,000 distinct CDR3 sequences, roughly 3.5% recorded once. Trimming at V came to 3 bases and at J to 3 bases, leaving 6 bases not matched to a gene. The CDR3 length is 15 residues. These data come from a study of neurological immune-mediated disorders. The chain couples TRBV12-3 or TRBV12-4 to TRBJ1-2; 8 positions agree with TRBD1. Input material: PBMCs. The receptor was derived from a woman aged 18 to 35 with multiple sclerosis. CDR3 region: CASSLLTGEDYGYTF. CDR3 nucleotides: TGTGCCAGCAGTTTGCTGACAGGGGAGGACTATGGCTACACCTTC.